The present TCR beta chain was sequenced within a study of CD8+ T cells in alopecia areata. Background on the study: Tofacitinib was given for 6 to 18 months, then stopped for 6 months. Study-level findings and limits: An increase in clonality over normal scalp was evident in lesional scalp, especially alopecia totalis/universalis. Researchers reported that TCR sharing among patients proved less clear than in mice, possibly HLA-linked. Throughout tofacitinib, many expanded lesional clones continued to persist in scalp and blood.

Germline V gene data show CDR1 as GTSNPN and CDR2 as SVGIG (reference sequence). J was trimmed by 4 bases and V by 3 bases; bases with no gene match: 2. CDR3 size: 13 residues. About this clone itself: The antigen is undetermined.

RNA was isolated and reverse transcribed to cDNA, the sequencing template. The method was immunoSEQ multiplex PCR; TCRdb's version includes in-frame clones alone and lacks a portion of them. The sample includes 150,000 to 200,000 clones, about two thirds of them seen just once. The treatment: oral pan-JAK inhibitor, 5-10 mg twice daily. The sample consisted of CD4+ T cells sorted from blood, taken at week 4, from a patient treated with tofacitinib. The TCR sequence derives from a human donor with alopecia areata. The rearrangement links TRBV30 to TRBJ1-5; TRBD1 matches at 8 bases. The CDR3: CAWRQGANQPQHF. CDR3 coding DNA: TGTGCCTGGAGGCAGGGGGCGAATCAGCCCCAGCATTTT.